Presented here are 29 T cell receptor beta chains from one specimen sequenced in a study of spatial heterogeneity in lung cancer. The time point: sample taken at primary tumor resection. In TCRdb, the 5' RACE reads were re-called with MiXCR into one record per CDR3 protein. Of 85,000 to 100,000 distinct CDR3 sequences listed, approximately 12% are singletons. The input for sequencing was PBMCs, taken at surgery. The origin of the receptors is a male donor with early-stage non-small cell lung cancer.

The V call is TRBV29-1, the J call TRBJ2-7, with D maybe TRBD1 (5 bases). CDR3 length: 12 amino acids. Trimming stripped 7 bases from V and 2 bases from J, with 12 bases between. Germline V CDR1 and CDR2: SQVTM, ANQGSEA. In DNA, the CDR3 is TGCAGCGCCCTGGAACAGGCCTACGAGCAGTACTTC. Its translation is CSALEQAYEQYF.

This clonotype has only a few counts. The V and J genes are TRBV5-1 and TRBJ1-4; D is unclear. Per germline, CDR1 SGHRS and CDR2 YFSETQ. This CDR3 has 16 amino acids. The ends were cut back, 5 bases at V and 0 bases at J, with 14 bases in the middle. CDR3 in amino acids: CASSGGILATNEKLFF. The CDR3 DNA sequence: TGCGCCAGCAGTGGAGGGATCCTTGCAACTAATGAAAAACTGTTTTTT.

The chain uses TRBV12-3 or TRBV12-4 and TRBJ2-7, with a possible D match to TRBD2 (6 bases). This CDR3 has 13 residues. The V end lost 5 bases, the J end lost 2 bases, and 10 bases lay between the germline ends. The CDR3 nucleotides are TGTGCCAGCAGTACGACGGGAGCCTACGAGCAGTACTTC. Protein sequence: CASSTTGAYEQYF.

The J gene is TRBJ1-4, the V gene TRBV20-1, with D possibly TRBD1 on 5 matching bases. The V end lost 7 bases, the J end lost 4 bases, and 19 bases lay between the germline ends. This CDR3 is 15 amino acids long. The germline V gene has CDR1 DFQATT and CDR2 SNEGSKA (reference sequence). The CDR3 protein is CSVKRSRQSNEKLFF. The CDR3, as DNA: TGCAGTGTTAAACGATCCCGACAGAGTAATGAAAAACTGTTTTTT.

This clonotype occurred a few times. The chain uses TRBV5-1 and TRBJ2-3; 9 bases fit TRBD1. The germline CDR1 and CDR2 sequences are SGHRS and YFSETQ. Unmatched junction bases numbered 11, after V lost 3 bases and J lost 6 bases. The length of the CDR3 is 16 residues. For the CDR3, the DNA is TGCGCCAGCAGCTCGCAGTTACAGGGGGCCGTGGATACGCAGTATTTT. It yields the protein CASSSQLQGAVDTQYF.

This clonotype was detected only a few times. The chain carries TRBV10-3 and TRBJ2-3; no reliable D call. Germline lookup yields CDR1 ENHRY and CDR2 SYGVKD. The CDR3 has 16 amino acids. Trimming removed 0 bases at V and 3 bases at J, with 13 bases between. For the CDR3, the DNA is TGTGCCATCAGTGAGTCGACCCGGTCTGCAACAGATACGCAGTATTTT. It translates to CAISESTRSATDTQYF.

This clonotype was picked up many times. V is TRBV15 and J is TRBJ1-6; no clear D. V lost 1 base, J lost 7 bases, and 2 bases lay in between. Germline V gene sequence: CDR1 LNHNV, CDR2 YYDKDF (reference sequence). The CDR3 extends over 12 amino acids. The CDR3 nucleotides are TGTGCCACCAGCAGAGCCAATTCACCCCTCCACTTT. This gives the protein CATSRANSPLHF.

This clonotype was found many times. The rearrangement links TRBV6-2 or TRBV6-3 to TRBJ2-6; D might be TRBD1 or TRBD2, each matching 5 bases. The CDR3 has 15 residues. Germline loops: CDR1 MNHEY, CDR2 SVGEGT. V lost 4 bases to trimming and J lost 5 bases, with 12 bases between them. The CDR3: CASSSMGRRANVLTF. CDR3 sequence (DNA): TGTGCCAGCAGTTCCATGGGACGGCGGGCCAACGTCCTGACTTTC.

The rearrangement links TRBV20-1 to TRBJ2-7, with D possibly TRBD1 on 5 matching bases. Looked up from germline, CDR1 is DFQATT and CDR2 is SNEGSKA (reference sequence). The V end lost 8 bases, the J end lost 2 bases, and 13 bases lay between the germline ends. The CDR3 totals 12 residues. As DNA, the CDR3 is TGCAGTTCCCGTGGGGCAGCCTACGAGCAGTACTTC. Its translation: CSSRGAAYEQYF.

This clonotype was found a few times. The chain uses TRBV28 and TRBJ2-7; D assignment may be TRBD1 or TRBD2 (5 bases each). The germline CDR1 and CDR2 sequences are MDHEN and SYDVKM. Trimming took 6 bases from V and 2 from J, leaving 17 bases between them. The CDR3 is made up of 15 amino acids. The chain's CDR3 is CASRPHPGTAYEQYF. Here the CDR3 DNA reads TGTGCCAGCAGACCGCATCCCGGGACCGCCTACGAGCAGTACTTC. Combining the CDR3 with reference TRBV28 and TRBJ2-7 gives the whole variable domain DVKVTQSSRYLVKRTGEKVFLECVQDMDHENMFWYRQDPGLGLRLIYFSYDVKMKEKGDIPEGYSVSREKKERFSLILESASTNQTSMYLCASRPHPGTAYEQYFGPGTRLTVT.

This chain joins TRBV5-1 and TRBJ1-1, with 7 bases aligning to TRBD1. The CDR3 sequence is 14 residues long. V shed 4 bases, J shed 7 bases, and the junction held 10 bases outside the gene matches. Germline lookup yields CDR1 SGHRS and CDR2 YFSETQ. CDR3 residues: CASSMVTGTNEAFF. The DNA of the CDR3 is TGCGCCAGCAGCATGGTGACAGGGACCAATGAAGCTTTCTTT.

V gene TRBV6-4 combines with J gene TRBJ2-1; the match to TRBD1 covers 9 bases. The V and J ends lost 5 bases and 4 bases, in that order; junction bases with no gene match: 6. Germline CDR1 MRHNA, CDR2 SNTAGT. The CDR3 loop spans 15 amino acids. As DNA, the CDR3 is TGTGCCAGCAGTACGGGACAGGGAATGTACAATGAGCAGTTCTTC. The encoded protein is CASSTGQGMYNEQFF.

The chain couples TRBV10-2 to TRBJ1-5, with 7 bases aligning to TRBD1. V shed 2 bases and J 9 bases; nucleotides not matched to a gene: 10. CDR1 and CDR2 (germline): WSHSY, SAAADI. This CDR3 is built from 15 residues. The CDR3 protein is CASSEIHRGLGPQHF. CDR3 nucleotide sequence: TGCGCCAGCAGTGAGATTCACAGGGGTTTGGGGCCCCAGCATTTT.

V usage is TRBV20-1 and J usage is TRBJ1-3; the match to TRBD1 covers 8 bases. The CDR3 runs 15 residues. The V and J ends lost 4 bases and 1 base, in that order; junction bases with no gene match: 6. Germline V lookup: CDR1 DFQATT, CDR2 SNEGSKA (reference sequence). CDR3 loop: CSATTGEFSGNTIYF. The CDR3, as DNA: TGCAGTGCTACGACAGGGGAGTTTTCTGGAAACACCATATATTTT.

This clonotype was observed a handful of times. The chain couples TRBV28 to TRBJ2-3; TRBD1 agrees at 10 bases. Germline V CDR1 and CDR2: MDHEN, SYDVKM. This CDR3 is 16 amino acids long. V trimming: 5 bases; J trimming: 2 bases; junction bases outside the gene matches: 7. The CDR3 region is CASSLPGQGITDTQYF. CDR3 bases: TGTGCCAGCAGTCTACCGGGACAGGGGATCACAGATACGCAGTATTTT. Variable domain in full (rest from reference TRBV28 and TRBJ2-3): DVKVTQSSRYLVKRTGEKVFLECVQDMDHENMFWYRQDPGLGLRLIYFSYDVKMKEKGDIPEGYSVSREKKERFSLILESASTNQTSMYLCASSLPGQGITDTQYFGPGTRLTVL.

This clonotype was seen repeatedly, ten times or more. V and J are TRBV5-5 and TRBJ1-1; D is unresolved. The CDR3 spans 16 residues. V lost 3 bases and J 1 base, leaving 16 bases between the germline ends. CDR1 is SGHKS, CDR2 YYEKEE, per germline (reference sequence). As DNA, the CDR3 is TGTGCCAGCAGCTCATTTCTGGATTTCCCGAACACTGAAGCTTTCTTT. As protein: CASSSFLDFPNTEAFF.

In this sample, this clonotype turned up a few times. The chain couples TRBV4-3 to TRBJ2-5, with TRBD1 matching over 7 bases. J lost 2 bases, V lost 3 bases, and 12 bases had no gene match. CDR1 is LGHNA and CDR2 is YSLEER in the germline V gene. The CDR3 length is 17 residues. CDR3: CASSQATGWRVQETQYF. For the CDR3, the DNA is TGCGCCAGCAGCCAGGCGACAGGGTGGCGAGTTCAAGAGACCCAGTACTTC.

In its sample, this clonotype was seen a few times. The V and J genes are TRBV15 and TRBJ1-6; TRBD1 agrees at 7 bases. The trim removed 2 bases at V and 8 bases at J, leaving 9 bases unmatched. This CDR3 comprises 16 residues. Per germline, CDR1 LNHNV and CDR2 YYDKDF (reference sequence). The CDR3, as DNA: TGTGCCACCAGCAGACAAGACAGGGCAAGGGATTCACCCCTCCACTTT. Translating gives CATSRQDRARDSPLHF.

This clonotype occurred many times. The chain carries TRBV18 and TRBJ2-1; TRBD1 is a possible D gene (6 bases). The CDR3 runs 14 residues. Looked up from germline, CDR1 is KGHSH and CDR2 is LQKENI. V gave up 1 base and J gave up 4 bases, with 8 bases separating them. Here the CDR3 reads CASSPRTGYNEQFF. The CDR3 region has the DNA TGTGCCAGCTCACCACGCACAGGGTACAATGAGCAGTTCTTC.

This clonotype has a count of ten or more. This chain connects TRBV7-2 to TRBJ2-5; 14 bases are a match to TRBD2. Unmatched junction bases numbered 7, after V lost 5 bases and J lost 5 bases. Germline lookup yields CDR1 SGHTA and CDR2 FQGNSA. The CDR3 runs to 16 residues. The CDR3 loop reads CASSPLGLAGDETQYF. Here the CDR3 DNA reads TGTGCCAGCAGCCCTTTGGGACTAGCGGGAGACGAGACCCAGTACTTC.

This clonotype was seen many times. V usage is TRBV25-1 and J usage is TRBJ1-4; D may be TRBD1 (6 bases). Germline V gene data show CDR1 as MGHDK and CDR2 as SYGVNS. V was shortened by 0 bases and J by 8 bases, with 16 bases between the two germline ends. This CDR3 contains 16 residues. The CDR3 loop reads CASSEYKQQGYEKLFF. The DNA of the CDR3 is TGTGCCAGCAGTGAATATAAACAGCAGGGGTACGAAAAACTGTTTTTT.

The CDR3 region is CASRAAGTSRAQYF. In DNA form, the CDR3 reads TGTGCCAGCCGAGCCGCCGGGACAAGTAGGGCTCAGTACTTC. The J gene is TRBJ2-4, the V gene TRBV28; tentatively, D is TRBD1 (6 bases). This CDR3 has 14 amino acids. Germline lookup yields CDR1 MDHEN and CDR2 SYDVKM. The ends were cut back, 8 bases at V and 12 bases at J, with 23 bases in the middle.

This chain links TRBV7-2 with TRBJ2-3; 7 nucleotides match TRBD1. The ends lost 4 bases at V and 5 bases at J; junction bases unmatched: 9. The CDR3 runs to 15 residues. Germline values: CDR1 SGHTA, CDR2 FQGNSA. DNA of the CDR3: TGTGCCAGCAGCTCCGACAGGGCTGCAGAAGATACGCAGTATTTT. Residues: CASSSDRAAEDTQYF.

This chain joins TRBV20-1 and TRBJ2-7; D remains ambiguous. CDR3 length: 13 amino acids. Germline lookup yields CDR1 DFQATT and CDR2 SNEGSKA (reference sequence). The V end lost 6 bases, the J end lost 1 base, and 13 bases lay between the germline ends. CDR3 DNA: TGCAGTGCCGAAAGTCACAGATCCTACGAGCAGTACTTC. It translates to CSAESHRSYEQYF.

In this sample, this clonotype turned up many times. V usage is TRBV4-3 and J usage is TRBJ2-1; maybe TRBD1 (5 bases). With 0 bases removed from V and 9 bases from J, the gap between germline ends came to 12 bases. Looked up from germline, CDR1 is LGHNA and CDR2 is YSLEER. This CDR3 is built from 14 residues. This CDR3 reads CASSQESRVGEQFF. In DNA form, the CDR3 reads TGCGCCAGCAGCCAAGAATCCAGGGTGGGTGAGCAGTTCTTC.

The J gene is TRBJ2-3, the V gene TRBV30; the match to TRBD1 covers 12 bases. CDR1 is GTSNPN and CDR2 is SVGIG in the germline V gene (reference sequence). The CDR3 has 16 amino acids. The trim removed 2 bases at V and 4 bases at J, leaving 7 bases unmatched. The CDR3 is CAWSPGTGGFPDTQYF. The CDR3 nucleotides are TGTGCCTGGAGTCCCGGGACAGGGGGCTTCCCAGATACGCAGTATTTT.

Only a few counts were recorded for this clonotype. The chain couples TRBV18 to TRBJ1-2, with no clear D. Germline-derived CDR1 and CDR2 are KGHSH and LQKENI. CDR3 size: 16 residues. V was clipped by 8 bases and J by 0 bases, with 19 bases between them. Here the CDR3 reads CASADSADHTNYGYTF. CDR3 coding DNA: TGTGCCAGCGCCGATTCGGCGGACCATACTAACTATGGCTACACCTTC.

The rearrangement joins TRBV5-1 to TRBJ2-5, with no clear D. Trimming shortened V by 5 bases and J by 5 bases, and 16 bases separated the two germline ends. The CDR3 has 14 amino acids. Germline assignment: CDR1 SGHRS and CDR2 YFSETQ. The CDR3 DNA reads TGCGCCAGCAGGGAGACTCCAACTTGGGAGACCCAGTACTTC. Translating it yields CASRETPTWETQYF.

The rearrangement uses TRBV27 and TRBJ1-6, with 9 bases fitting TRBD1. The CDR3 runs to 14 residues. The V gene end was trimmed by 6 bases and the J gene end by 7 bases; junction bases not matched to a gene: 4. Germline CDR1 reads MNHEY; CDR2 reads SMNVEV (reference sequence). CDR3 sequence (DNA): TGTGCCAGCAGCTTGACAGGGGGAAATTCACCCCTCCACTTT. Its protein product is CASSLTGGNSPLHF.